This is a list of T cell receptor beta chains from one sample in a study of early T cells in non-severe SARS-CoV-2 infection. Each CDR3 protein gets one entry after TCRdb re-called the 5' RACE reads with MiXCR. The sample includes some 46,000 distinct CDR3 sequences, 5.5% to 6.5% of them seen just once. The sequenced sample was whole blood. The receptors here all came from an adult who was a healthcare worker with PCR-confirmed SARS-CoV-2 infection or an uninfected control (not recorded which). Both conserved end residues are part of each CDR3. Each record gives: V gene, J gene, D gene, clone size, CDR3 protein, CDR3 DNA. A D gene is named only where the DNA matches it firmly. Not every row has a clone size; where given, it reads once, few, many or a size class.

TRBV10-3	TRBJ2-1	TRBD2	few	CAISESTGTIGYNEQFF	TGTGCCATCAGTGAGAGTACCGGGACTATAGGCTACAATGAGCAGTTCTTC
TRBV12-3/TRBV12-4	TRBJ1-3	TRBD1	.	CASSYGTAGNTIYF	TGTGCCAGCAGTTATGGGACAGCTGGAAACACCATATATTTT
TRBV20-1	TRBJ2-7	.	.	CSAGTGTGYEQYF	TGCAGTGCTGGAACCGGGACTGGGTACGAGCAGTACTTC
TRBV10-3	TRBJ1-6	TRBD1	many	CAIKGASDNSPLHF	TGTGCCATCAAGGGGGCGAGTGATAATTCACCCCTCCACTTT
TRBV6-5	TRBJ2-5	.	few	CASSYLGSVKTQYF	TGTGCCAGCAGTTACTTGGGGAGTGTCAAGACCCAGTACTTC
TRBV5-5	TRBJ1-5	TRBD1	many	CASSSGQGPQPQHF	TGTGCCAGCAGCTCCGGACAGGGTCCTCAGCCCCAGCATTTT
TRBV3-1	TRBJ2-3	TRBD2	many	CASSSRTSGGADTQYF	TGTGCCAGCAGCTCAAGGACTAGCGGGGGTGCAGATACGCAGTATTTT
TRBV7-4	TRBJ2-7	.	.	CASSEVNREVYEQYF	TGTGCCAGCAGCGAAGTCAACAGGGAGGTCTACGAGCAGTACTTC
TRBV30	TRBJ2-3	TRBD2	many	CAWSAVAGSSTDTQYF	TGTGCCTGGAGTGCGGTAGCGGGGAGTAGCACAGATACGCAGTATTTT
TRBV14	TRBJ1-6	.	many	CASSQDGWAPLHF	TGTGCCAGCAGCCAAGATGGGTGGGCTCCCCTCCACTTT
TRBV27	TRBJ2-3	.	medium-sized	CASSWRAASTDTQYF	TGTGCCAGCAGTTGGAGGGCGGCAAGCACAGATACGCAGTATTTT
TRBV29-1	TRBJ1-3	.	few	CSVLEVGLGNTIYF	TGCAGCGTCCTCGAAGTGGGCCTTGGAAACACCATATATTTT
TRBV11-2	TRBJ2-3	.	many	CASSLGGDTQYF	TGTGCCAGCAGCTTAGGCGGGGATACGCAGTATTTT
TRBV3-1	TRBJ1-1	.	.	CASSQEGGMNTEAFF	TGTGCCAGCAGCCAAGAAGGGGGGATGAACACTGAAGCTTTCTTT
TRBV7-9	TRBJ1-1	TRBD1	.	CASRPNRGTNTEAFF	TGTGCCAGCAGACCTAACAGGGGGACAAACACTGAAGCTTTCTTT
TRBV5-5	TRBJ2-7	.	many	CASSPSLYEQYF	TGTGCCAGCAGCCCTTCCCTTTACGAGCAGTACTTC
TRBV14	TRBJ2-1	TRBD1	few	CASSHTGGWNEQFF	TGTGCCAGCAGCCACACAGGGGGCTGGAATGAGCAGTTCTTC
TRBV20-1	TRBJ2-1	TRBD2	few	CSAPPGLAGGLSSYNEQFF	TGCAGTGCTCCCCCGGGACTAGCGGGGGGCCTTAGCTCCTACAATGAGCAGTTCTTC
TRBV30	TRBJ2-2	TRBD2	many	CAWRPGGAVGELFF	TGTGCCTGGAGACCCGGGGGGGCCGTCGGGGAGCTGTTTTTT
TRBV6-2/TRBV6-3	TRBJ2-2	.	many	CASSRTSPGELFF	TGTGCCAGCAGTAGAACTAGCCCCGGGGAGCTGTTTTTT
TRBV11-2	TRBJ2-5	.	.	CASSVTGVPAETQYF	TGTGCCAGCAGCGTAACAGGAGTCCCAGCCGAGACCCAGTACTTC
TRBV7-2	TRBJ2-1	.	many	CASSLETLSRNEQFF	TGTGCCAGCAGCTTAGAGACCCTAAGTCGCAATGAGCAGTTCTTC
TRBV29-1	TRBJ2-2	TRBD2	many	CSVEGREGISSGELFF	TGCAGCGTTGAAGGCCGGGAGGGGATTAGTAGCGGGGAGCTGTTTTTT
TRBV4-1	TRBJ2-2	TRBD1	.	CASSQVDGTGAIGELFF	TGCGCCAGCAGCCAAGTTGATGGGACAGGGGCTATCGGGGAGCTGTTTTTT
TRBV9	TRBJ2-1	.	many	CASSVGDYNEQFF	TGTGCCAGCAGCGTAGGCGACTACAATGAGCAGTTCTTC
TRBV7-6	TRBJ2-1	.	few	CASSLAGARPGEQFF	TGTGCCAGCAGCTTAGCGGGGGCAAGGCCTGGTGAGCAGTTCTTC
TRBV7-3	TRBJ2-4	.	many	CASSLTFRGNIQYF	TGTGCCAGCAGCTTAACGTTTCGGGGAAACATTCAGTACTTC
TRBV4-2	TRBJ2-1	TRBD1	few	CASSQGSGTEYNEQFF	TGTGCCAGCAGCCAAGGTTCCGGGACAGAATACAATGAGCAGTTCTTC
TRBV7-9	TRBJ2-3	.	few	CASSFPSGGTDTQYF	TGTGCCAGCAGCTTCCCGTCGGGGGGCACAGATACGCAGTATTTT
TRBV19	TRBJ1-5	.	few	CATVRGWNQPQHF	TGTGCCACCGTGAGGGGGTGGAATCAGCCCCAGCATTTT
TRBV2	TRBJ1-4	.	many	CASSGENEKLFF	TGTGCCAGCAGCGGGGAAAATGAAAAACTGTTTTTT
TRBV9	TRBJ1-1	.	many	CASSVSRANTEAFF	TGTGCCAGCAGCGTAAGTAGGGCGAACACTGAAGCTTTCTTT
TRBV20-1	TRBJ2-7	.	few	CSARDLEAAYEQYF	TGCAGTGCTAGAGATCTTGAGGCAGCGTACGAGCAGTACTTC
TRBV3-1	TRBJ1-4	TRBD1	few	CASSQKGQLNEKLFF	TGTGCCAGCAGCCAAAAGGGACAGCTCAATGAAAAACTGTTTTTT
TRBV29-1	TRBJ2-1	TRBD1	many	CSGTGTGFKGRYNEQFF	TGCAGCGGGACCGGGACAGGGTTTAAAGGAAGATACAATGAGCAGTTCTTC
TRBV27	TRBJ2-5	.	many	CASSLLAQETQYF	TGTGCCAGCAGTCTCTTGGCCCAAGAGACCCAGTACTTC
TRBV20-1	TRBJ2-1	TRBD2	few	CSARDSGRGHNEQFF	TGCAGTGCTAGAGATAGCGGGAGAGGGCACAATGAGCAGTTCTTC